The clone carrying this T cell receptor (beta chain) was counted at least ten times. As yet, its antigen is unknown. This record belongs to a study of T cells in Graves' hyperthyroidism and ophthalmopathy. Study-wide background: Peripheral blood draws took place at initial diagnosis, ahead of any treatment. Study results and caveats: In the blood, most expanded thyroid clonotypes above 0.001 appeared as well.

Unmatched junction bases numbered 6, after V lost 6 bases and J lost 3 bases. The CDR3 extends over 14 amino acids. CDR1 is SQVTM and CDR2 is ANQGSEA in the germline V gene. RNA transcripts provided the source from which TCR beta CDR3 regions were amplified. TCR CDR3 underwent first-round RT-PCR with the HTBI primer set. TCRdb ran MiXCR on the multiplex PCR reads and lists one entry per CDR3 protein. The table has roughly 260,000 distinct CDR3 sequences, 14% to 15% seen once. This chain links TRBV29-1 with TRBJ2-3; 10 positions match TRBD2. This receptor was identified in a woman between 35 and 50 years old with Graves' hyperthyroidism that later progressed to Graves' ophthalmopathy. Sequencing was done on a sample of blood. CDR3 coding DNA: TGCAGCGTGTTTAGCGGGAGGACGACAGATACGCAGTATTTT. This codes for CSVFSGRTTDTQYF.